Below, 7 T cell receptor beta chains from the same sample are listed, as sequenced in a study of blood T cell repertoires in COVID-19. Only in-frame clones appear in the TCRdb table, and some are missing; sequencing was by immunoSEQ multiplex PCR. Of more than 300,000 clones detected, more than 70% appear once; the ten largest clones hold nearly 6.5%. Sequencing input: peripheral blood. The receptors here all came from a young man who had recovered from COVID-19.

The chain carries TRBV12-3 or TRBV12-4 and TRBJ2-1; D is possibly TRBD1 (5 bases). The CDR3 sequence is 13 residues long. V was pared by 10 bases and J by 7 bases, with 17 bases between. The CDR3 nucleotides are TGTGCCACTCCTTCCAGGGAAAGTAATGAGCAGTTCTTC. This sequence encodes CATPSRESNEQFF.

This clone was picked up one time. This chain joins TRBV6-5 and TRBJ1-3, with 8 nucleotides matching TRBD1. The junction had 5 bases not matched to a gene; V was cut back by 4 bases and J by 0 bases. The CDR3 is made up of 16 amino acids. CDR1 and CDR2 (germline): MNHEY, SVGAGI. This chain's CDR3 is CASSSTGAFSGNTIYF. The DNA for the CDR3 is TGTGCCAGCAGTTCGACAGGGGCCTTCTCTGGAAACACCATATATTTT.

This clone was observed a single time. The V gene is TRBV9, the J gene TRBJ1-2; D gene unclear. Germline V gene data show CDR1 as SGDLS and CDR2 as YYNGEE. The CDR3 is 13 amino acids. Deletions cut 4 bases from V and 5 bases from J, with 12 bases between. CDR3 loop: CASSTRGRYGYTF. The CDR3 nucleotides are TGTGCCAGCAGCACCCGCGGGCGTTATGGCTACACCTTC.

This clone was seen once. The chain uses TRBV19 and TRBJ2-3, with D possibly TRBD1 on 6 matching bases. The V and J ends lost 5 bases and 4 bases respectively, with 13 bases between them. CDR3 size: 14 residues. CDR1 and CDR2 from the germline V gene are LNHDA and SQIVND (reference sequence). Here the CDR3 DNA reads TGTGCCAGTAGTTCCCAGGGACATGCAGATACGCAGTATTTT. As protein: CASSSQGHADTQYF.

The chain combines TRBV19 with TRBJ2-1; 9 positions agree with TRBD1. CDR1 is LNHDA, CDR2 SQIVND, per germline (reference sequence). This CDR3 is built from 13 residues. V shed 5 bases and J 16 bases; nucleotides not matched to a gene: 12. The CDR3 coding sequence is TGTGCCAGTAGTCCCAAAACCGGGACAGGGATTTTCTTC. Translating gives CASSPKTGTGIFF.

The chain uses TRBV7-3 and TRBJ1-4; TRBD1 is a possible D gene (6 bases). The CDR3 has 19 amino acids. The germline gives CDR1 SGHTA, CDR2 FQGTGA. Trimming removed 5 bases at V and 8 bases at J, with 30 bases between. The CDR3 nucleotides read TGTGCCAGCAGCCCAAATCAACCCACTTCGACAGGCTTCCGGGAAAAACTGTTTTTT. It yields the protein CASSPNQPTSTGFREKLFF. Full variable domain (rest looked up from reference TRBV7-3 and TRBJ1-4): GAGVSQTPSNKVTEKGKYVELRCDPISGHTALYWYRQSLGQGPEFLIYFQGTGAADDSGLPNDRFFAVRPEGSVSTLKIQRTERGDSAVYLCASSPNQPTSTGFREKLFFGSGTQLSVL.

This chain joins TRBV9 and TRBJ1-1; 7 bases are shared with TRBD1. Per the germline V gene, CDR1 is SGDLS and CDR2 is YYNGEE. Losses at the gene ends were 2 bases for V and 1 base for J; bases not matched to a gene: 5. The CDR3 runs 15 residues. CDR3 DNA sequence: TGTGCCAGCAGCGTGGACAGACAGGGGAACACTGAAGCTTTCTTT. Amino acid sequence: CASSVDRQGNTEAFF.